This TCR beta chain comes out of a study of metastatic and nonmetastatic thyroid tumors. Study-wide context: It was across blood and tumor or nodule tissue from malignant and benign thyroid patients that repertoires were compared. Study observations and caveats: For both blood and tumor, malignant thyroid tumors reportedly showed significantly higher TCR beta diversity than benign nodules did.

There were no patients who had received any treatment before thyroid surgery. In the source study's methods: Between-group CDR3 differences, defined by clinicopathological status, yielded a distant-metastasis classifier for papillary thyroid cancer. TCRdb reassembled clones from the PCR reads with MiXCR. The V and J calls shown here were made by TCRdb, not taken from the authors' results. The repertoire holds 50,000 to 70,000 clones, with approximately 4% as singletons. The CDR3 is 14 residues long. The germline CDR1 and CDR2 sequences are SGDLS and YYNGEE. The V gene end was trimmed by 3 bases and the J gene end by 4 bases; junction bases not matched to a gene: 5. This clone was observed many times. Its cognate antigen is unknown.

The receptor comes from a female donor with papillary thyroid cancer or a benign thyroid nodule (not recorded which). Some clones in this sample may be carry-over from other donors' samples. The sequenced sample was blood. The chain joins TRBV9 to TRBJ2-5; 8 bases fit TRBD1. CDR3 nucleotides: TGTGCCAGCAGCGCCGCAGGGGGCGCAGAGACCCAGTACTTC. Its translation is CASSAAGGAETQYF. The full variable domain, completed using reference TRBV9 and TRBJ2-5, is DSGVTQTPKHLITATGQRVTLRCSPRSGDLSVYWYQQSLDQGLQFLIQYYNGEERAKGNILERFSAQQFPDLHSELNLSSLELGDSALYFCASSAAGGAETQYFGPGTRLLVL.